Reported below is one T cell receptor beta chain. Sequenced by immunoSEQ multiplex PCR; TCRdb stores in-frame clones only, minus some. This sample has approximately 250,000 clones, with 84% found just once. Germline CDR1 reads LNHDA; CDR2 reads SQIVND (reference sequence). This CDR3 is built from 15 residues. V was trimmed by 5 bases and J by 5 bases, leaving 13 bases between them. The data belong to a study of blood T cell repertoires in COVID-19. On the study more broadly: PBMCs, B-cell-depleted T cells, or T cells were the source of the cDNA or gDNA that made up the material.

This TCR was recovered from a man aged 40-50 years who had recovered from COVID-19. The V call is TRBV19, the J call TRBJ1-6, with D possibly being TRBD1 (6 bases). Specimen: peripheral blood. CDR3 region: CASSAGTLDNSPLHF. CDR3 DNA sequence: TGTGCCAGTAGTGCTGGGACACTTGATAATTCACCCCTCCACTTT.